A single sample is the source of the 31 T cell receptor beta chains below, sequenced in a study of T cell responses to AZD1222 COVID-19 vaccine. The repertoire was sequenced with immunoSEQ multiplex PCR; TCRdb's copy has only in-frame clones and lacks some. The sample lists roughly 120,000 clones, roughly 90% occurring once. The sample consisted of peripheral blood, taken on day 0 of AZD1222 vaccination. Receptors were obtained from an adult in good health.

This chain links TRBV9 with TRBJ2-2, with D hard to call. CDR1 and CDR2 (germline): SGDLS, YYNGEE. This CDR3 has 14 residues. Trimming took off 4 bases at V and 6 bases at J, with 13 bases between the two ends. The CDR3 sequence: CASSPYRQSGELFF. The CDR3 bases are TGTGCCAGCAGCCCCTACCGGCAGTCCGGGGAGCTGTTTTTT. The full variable domain, completed using reference TRBV9 and TRBJ2-2, is DSGVTQTPKHLITATGQRVTLRCSPRSGDLSVYWYQQSLDQGLQFLIQYYNGEERAKGNILERFSAQQFPDLHSELNLSSLELGDSALYFCASSPYRQSGELFFGEGSRLTVL.

The V gene is TRBV28, the J gene TRBJ2-3; 11 bases are shared with TRBD2. V was pared by 5 bases and J by 4 bases, with 5 bases of the junction left unmatched. CDR1 and CDR2 from the germline V gene are MDHEN and SYDVKM. The CDR3 runs to 15 residues. The CDR3 coding sequence is TGTGCCAGCAGTCTAGCGGGGGGCCTGCCAGATACGCAGTATTTT. It is translated as CASSLAGGLPDTQYF.

The J gene is TRBJ1-2, the V gene TRBV5-1, with a weak D call TRBD1 (6 bases). This CDR3 spans 15 amino acids. Trimming took 0 bases from V and 0 from J, leaving 9 bases between them. Germline CDR1 SGHRS, CDR2 YFSETQ. CDR3 bases: TGCGCCAGCAGCTTGGGCGGGGGGCCTAACTATGGCTACACCTTC. Protein: CASSLGGGPNYGYTF.

This clone was seen a single time. The chain couples TRBV18 to TRBJ2-7; D unclear. The V and J ends lost 3 bases and 5 bases respectively, with 11 bases between them. There are 13 residues in the CDR3. Germline values: CDR1 KGHSH, CDR2 LQKENI. CDR3 in DNA: TGTGCCAGCTCACCCCCCGTGGCTGACGAGCAGTACTTC. It yields the protein CASSPPVADEQYF.

The gene calls are TRBV20-1 and TRBJ1-2, with TRBD1 matching 7 bases. V gave up 4 bases and J gave up 5 bases; unmatched junction bases: 1. CDR3 length equals 11 residues. Germline CDR1 and CDR2: DFQATT and SNEGSKA (reference sequence). DNA for the CDR3: TGCAGTGCTACGACAGGGTATGGCTACACCTTC. It specifies CSATTGYGYTF.

The chain employs TRBV7-2 and TRBJ2-3; D remains unclear. V was clipped by 7 bases and J by 5 bases, with 19 bases between them. CDR1 is SGHTA, CDR2 FQGNSA, per germline. The CDR3 contains 15 residues. CDR3 sequence reads: CASTPWSIGQDTQYF. Here the CDR3 DNA reads TGTGCCAGCACCCCGTGGTCGATAGGTCAAGATACGCAGTATTTT.

The chain employs TRBV28 and TRBJ2-7; D call uncertain. V was cut by 4 bases and J by 3 bases, with 19 bases left in between. This CDR3 has 16 residues. From germline, CDR1 is MDHEN and CDR2 SYDVKM. The CDR3 coding sequence is TGTGCCAGCAGTTCCCCAACGACAATTCCCCTCTACGAGCAGTACTTC. Residues: CASSSPTTIPLYEQYF. Full variable domain (remainder filled in from reference TRBV28 and TRBJ2-7): DVKVTQSSRYLVKRTGEKVFLECVQDMDHENMFWYRQDPGLGLRLIYFSYDVKMKEKGDIPEGYSVSREKKERFSLILESASTNQTSMYLCASSSPTTIPLYEQYFGPGTRLTVT.

This clone was counted once. V gene TRBV19 combines with J gene TRBJ1-1; D is unclear. V was shortened by 7 bases and J by 1 base, with 13 bases between the two germline ends. The CDR3 consists of 14 residues. Germline CDR1 and CDR2: LNHDA and SQIVND (reference sequence). Written as DNA, the CDR3 is TGTGCCAGTACCATCCCCAACAAGAACACTGAAGCTTTCTTT. As protein: CASTIPNKNTEAFF.

The J gene is TRBJ1-5, the V gene TRBV4-2; no clear D gene. Germline CDR1 and CDR2: LGHNA and YNFKEQ. Trimming took 0 bases from V and 5 from J, leaving 5 bases between them. This CDR3 contains 13 residues. The CDR3 is CASSQDEDQPQHF. Here the CDR3 DNA reads TGTGCCAGCAGCCAAGATGAGGATCAGCCCCAGCATTTT.

This sequence joins TRBV19 and TRBJ1-2, with 9 bases matching TRBD1. Germline V gene lookup returns CDR1 LNHDA and CDR2 SQIVND (reference sequence). The CDR3 covers 13 residues. J lost 4 bases, V lost 7 bases, and 4 bases had no gene match. The DNA of the CDR3 is TGTGCCAGTATCCCGACAGGGGGCTATGGCTACACCTTC. Its translation: CASIPTGGYGYTF.

The chain uses TRBV2 and TRBJ1-3, with D maybe TRBD1 (6 bases). Looked up from germline, CDR1 is SNHLY and CDR2 is FYNNEI. This CDR3 is built from 16 residues. Trimming cost V 0 bases and J 5 bases, with 14 bases left between them. The DNA for the CDR3 is TGTGCCAGCAGTGAAGCGGGGCAGGGGAGCAGAAACACCATATATTTT. Protein: CASSEAGQGSRNTIYF.

This chain joins TRBV24-1 and TRBJ2-7; 11 bases map to TRBD1. The J segment lost 5 bases and the V segment lost 4 bases, leaving 6 bases of the junction unmatched. Germline V gene lookup returns CDR1 KGHDR and CDR2 SFDVKD. CDR3 size: 15 residues. The DNA of the CDR3 is TGTGCCACCAGTGACCCGGACAGGGGGCATGACGAGCAGTACTTC. It is translated as CATSDPDRGHDEQYF.

The gene calls are TRBV2 and TRBJ1-1; D unclear. V lost 6 bases and J lost 5, with 16 bases in between. The length of the CDR3 is 14 residues. Per the germline V gene, CDR1 is SNHLY and CDR2 is FYNNEI. CDR3 sequence: CASRRDIGRTEAFF. The CDR3 DNA sequence: TGTGCCAGCAGACGAGACATAGGTCGGACTGAAGCTTTCTTT.

On this clone: Distinct nucleotide sequences in the sample also encode this CDR3. This chain connects TRBV12-5 to TRBJ2-2, with no clear D. This CDR3 is built from 14 residues. Per the germline V gene, CDR1 is LGHNT and CDR2 is FRNRAP. Trimming stripped 5 bases from V and 3 bases from J, with 10 bases between. The CDR3 DNA reads TGTGCTAGTGGTCCAGACGGATACACCGGGGAGCTGTTTTTT. The encoded protein is CASGPDGYTGELFF.

The chain uses TRBV5-6 and TRBJ1-3, with unresolved D. The germline V and J ends were trimmed by 4 bases and 6 bases, with 5 bases remaining between them. This CDR3 region has 11 residues. Germline CDR1 and CDR2: SGHDT and YYEEEE. CDR3 DNA: TGTGCCAGCAGCATGCAAAACACCATATATTTT. Residues: CASSMQNTIYF.

The chain has TRBV27 and TRBJ1-4; no firm D call. Deletions cut 3 bases from V and 0 bases from J, with 8 bases between. This CDR3 comprises 15 residues. Germline CDR1 and CDR2: MNHEY and SMNVEV (reference sequence). The CDR3 spells CASSFLQTTNEKLFF. CDR3 DNA: TGTGCCAGCAGTTTTTTGCAGACAACTAATGAAAAACTGTTTTTT.

V is TRBV19 and J is TRBJ1-5; D is uncertain. V lost 6 bases, J lost 2 bases, and 11 bases lay in between. Germline V CDR1 and CDR2: LNHDA, SQIVND (reference sequence). The CDR3 runs 14 residues. CDR3 in DNA: TGTGCCAGTAGGATGGACTCTCGCAATCAGCCCCAGCATTTT. This translates into CASRMDSRNQPQHF. Full variable domain (rest looked up from reference TRBV19 and TRBJ1-5): DGGITQSPKYLFRKEGQNVTLSCEQNLNHDAMYWYRQDPGQGLRLIYYSQIVNDFQKGDIAEGYSVSREKKESFPLTVTSAQKNPTAFYLCASRMDSRNQPQHFGDGTRLSIL.

This clone was seen a few times. This chain connects TRBV12-5 to TRBJ1-4; D is unclear. In germline, CDR1 is LGHNT, CDR2 FRNRAP. V was cut by 1 base and J by 7 bases, with 1 base left in between. The CDR3 has 11 amino acids. The CDR3 protein is CASGLGEKLFF. The DNA of the CDR3 is TGTGCTAGTGGTTTGGGTGAAAAACTGTTTTTT.

The chain employs TRBV7-9 and TRBJ1-6; possible D gene TRBD1, 5 bases. The CDR3 is 15 amino acids. In germline, CDR1 is SEHNR, CDR2 FQNEAQ (reference sequence). V dropped 5 bases and J dropped 9 bases, with 17 bases sitting between them. The CDR3 coding sequence is TGTGCCAGCAGCCCTAACGGGCAGGGTTCTTCACCCCTCCACTTT. It is translated as CASSPNGQGSSPLHF.

The V gene is TRBV6-1, the J gene TRBJ2-6, with D unresolved. Germline assignment: CDR1 MNHNS and CDR2 SASEGT. The CDR3 is 14 residues long. Trimming took 3 bases from V and 4 from J, leaving 7 bases between them. The CDR3 is CASSEGYGANVLTF. The CDR3 DNA sequence: TGTGCCAGCAGTGAGGGGTACGGGGCCAACGTCCTGACTTTC.

This chain links TRBV7-9 with TRBJ2-7; 8 bases map to TRBD1. Germline lookup yields CDR1 SEHNR and CDR2 FQNEAQ (reference sequence). This CDR3 has 12 amino acids. Trimming took 7 bases from V and 5 from J; bases not matched to a gene: 4. The CDR3 spells CASNDRGHEQYF. For the CDR3, the DNA is TGTGCCAGCAACGACAGGGGCCACGAGCAGTACTTC.

There are a few counts of this clone. This chain uses TRBV18 with TRBJ2-5; tentatively, D is TRBD2 (5 bases). This CDR3 has 13 amino acids. The germline V gene encodes CDR1 KGHSH and CDR2 LQKENI. V lost 5 bases to trimming and J lost 2 bases, with 9 bases between them. CDR3: CASSAGVQETQYF. In nucleotides, the CDR3 is TGTGCCAGCTCAGCCGGGGTTCAAGAGACCCAGTACTTC.

Points on this clone: The same CDR3 can be traced to other DNA sequences in this sample. The V gene is TRBV28, the J gene TRBJ1-1; tentative D call: TRBD1 (6 bases). The CDR3 spans 13 residues. The ends were cut back, 3 bases at V and 2 bases at J, with 7 bases in the middle. Germline V gene data show CDR1 as MDHEN and CDR2 as SYDVKM. The CDR3 here is CASSFRGNTEAFF. In DNA form, the CDR3 reads TGTGCCAGCAGTTTCAGGGGAAACACTGAAGCTTTCTTT.

This clone was seen just once. The CDR3 coding sequence is TGTGCCAGCAGTGACTTGGCAGGTTCTCGTTTTCTGGAGACCCAGTACTTC. As protein: CASSDLAGSRFLETQYF. The chain is built from TRBV6-4 and TRBJ2-5; D is unclear. CDR3 length: 17 amino acids. The V end lost 1 base, the J end lost 5 bases, and 20 bases lay between the germline ends. CDR1 MRHNA and CDR2 SNTAGT come from the germline V gene.

The gene calls are TRBV7-9 and TRBJ2-3; 9 nucleotides line up with TRBD2. The CDR3 is 15 residues long. In germline, CDR1 is SEHNR, CDR2 FQNEAQ (reference sequence). V was pared by 6 bases and J by 1 base, with 5 bases of the junction left unmatched. As DNA, the CDR3 is TGTGCCAGCAGTCGCGGGGGGGCGGGCACAGATACGCAGTATTTT. It codes for CASSRGGAGTDTQYF.

V usage is TRBV6-5 and J usage is TRBJ2-7; TRBD2 matches 14 bases. The V segment lost 2 bases and the J segment 0 bases; nucleotides outside the gene matches: 0. There are 16 residues in the CDR3. CDR1 is MNHEY, CDR2 SVGAGI, per germline. The CDR3 here is CASSYGTSGSSYEQYF. The CDR3, as DNA: TGTGCCAGCAGTTACGGGACTAGCGGGAGCTCCTACGAGCAGTACTTC.

The chain couples TRBV28 to TRBJ1-2; a possible D gene is TRBD1 (6 bases). The germline CDR1 and CDR2 sequences are MDHEN and SYDVKM. Between the trimmed V and J ends, which lost 3 bases and 4 bases, there was a span of 15 bases. This CDR3 comprises 15 residues. The CDR3 reads CASSFPPARGYGYTF. Here the CDR3 DNA reads TGTGCCAGCAGTTTTCCCCCCGCCAGGGGCTATGGCTACACCTTC.

The CDR3 DNA is TGTGCCAGCAGCCAGCCGGGACTAGCGATCACAGATACGCAGTATTTT. Protein: CASSQPGLAITDTQYF. This chain links TRBV7-9 with TRBJ2-3, with 10 bases fitting TRBD2. There are 16 residues in the CDR3. CDR1 SEHNR and CDR2 FQNEAQ come from the germline V gene (reference sequence). J gave up 2 bases and V 5 bases, and 7 bases lay outside the gene matches. The full variable domain, in which reference TRBV7-9 and TRBJ2-3 provide the parts outside the CDR3, is DTGVSQNPRHKITKRGQNVTFRCDPISEHNRLYWYRQTLGQGPEFLTYFQNEAQLEKSRLLSDRFSAERPKGSFSTLEIQRTEQGDSAMYLCASSQPGLAITDTQYFGPGTRLTVL.

The chain has TRBV10-2 and TRBJ2-2, with D uncertain. Trimming took 10 bases from V and 3 from J, leaving 9 bases between them. Germline-derived CDR1 and CDR2 are WSHSY and SAAADI. The CDR3 length is 12 residues. CDR3 DNA: TGCGCCATAAGAGAGGACACCGGGGAGCTGTTTTTT. Translated: CAIREDTGELFF.

The chain couples TRBV28 to TRBJ2-5, with 15 bases that match TRBD2. The V segment lost 3 bases and the J segment 5 bases; nucleotides outside the gene matches: 1. Germline CDR1 is MDHEN and CDR2 is SYDVKM. This CDR3 has 15 amino acids. CDR3 in amino acids: CASSLGTSGGETQYF. The DNA of the CDR3 is TGTGCCAGCAGTTTGGGGACTAGCGGGGGGGAGACCCAGTACTTC. The full variable domain, in which reference TRBV28 and TRBJ2-5 provide the parts outside the CDR3, is DVKVTQSSRYLVKRTGEKVFLECVQDMDHENMFWYRQDPGLGLRLIYFSYDVKMKEKGDIPEGYSVSREKKERFSLILESASTNQTSMYLCASSLGTSGGETQYFGPGTRLLVL.

The chain combines TRBV5-1 with TRBJ2-1; the D is unclear. This CDR3 spans 15 amino acids. Germline CDR1 SGHRS, CDR2 YFSETQ. Trimming shortened V by 5 bases and J by 5 bases, and 17 bases separated the two germline ends. The CDR3 DNA sequence: TGCGCCAGCAGATGGGGTTCTTACACTAACAATGAGCAGTTCTTC. This translates into CASRWGSYTNNEQFF.